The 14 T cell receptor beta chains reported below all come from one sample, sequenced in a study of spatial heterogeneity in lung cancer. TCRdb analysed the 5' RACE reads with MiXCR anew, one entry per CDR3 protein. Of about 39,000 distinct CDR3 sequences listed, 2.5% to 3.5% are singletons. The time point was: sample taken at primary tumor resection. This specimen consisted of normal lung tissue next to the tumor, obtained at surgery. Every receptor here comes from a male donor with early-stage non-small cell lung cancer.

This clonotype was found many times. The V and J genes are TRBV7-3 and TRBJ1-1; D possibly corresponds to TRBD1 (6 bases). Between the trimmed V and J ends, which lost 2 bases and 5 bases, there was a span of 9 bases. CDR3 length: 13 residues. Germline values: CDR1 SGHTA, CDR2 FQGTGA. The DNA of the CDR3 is TGTGCCAGCAGCTTAGGGGGGCCGACTGAAGCTTTCTTT. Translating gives CASSLGGPTEAFF.

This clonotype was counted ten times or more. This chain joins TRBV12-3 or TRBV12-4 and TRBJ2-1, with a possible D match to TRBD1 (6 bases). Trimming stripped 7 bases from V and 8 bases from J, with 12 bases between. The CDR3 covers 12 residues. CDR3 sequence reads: CASMGATDEQFF. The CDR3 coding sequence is TGTGCCAGCATGGGGGCCACGGATGAGCAGTTCTTC.

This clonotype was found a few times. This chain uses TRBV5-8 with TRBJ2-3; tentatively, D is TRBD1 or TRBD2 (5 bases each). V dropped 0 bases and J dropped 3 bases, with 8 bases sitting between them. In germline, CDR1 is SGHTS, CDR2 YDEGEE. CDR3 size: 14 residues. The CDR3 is CASSLVWGTDTQYF. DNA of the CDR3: TGTGCCAGCAGCTTGGTGTGGGGGACAGATACGCAGTATTTT.

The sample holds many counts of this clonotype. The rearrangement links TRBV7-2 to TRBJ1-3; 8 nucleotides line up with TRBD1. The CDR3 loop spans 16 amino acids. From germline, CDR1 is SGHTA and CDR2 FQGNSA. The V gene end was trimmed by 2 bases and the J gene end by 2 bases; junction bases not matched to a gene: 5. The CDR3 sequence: CASSLQGAAAGNTIYF. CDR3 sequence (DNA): TGTGCCAGCAGCTTACAGGGGGCGGCAGCTGGAAACACCATATATTTT.

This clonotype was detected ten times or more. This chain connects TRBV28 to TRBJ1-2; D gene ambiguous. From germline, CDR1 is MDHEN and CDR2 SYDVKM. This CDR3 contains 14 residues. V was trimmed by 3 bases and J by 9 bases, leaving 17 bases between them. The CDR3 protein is CASSFFGLSQRYTF. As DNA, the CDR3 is TGTGCCAGCAGTTTCTTTGGGTTAAGTCAGCGCTACACCTTC.

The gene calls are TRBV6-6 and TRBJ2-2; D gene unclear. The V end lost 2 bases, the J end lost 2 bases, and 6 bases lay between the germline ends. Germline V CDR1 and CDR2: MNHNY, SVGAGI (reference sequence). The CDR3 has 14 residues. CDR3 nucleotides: TGTGCCAGCAGTTACAGCATTAACACCGGGGAGCTGTTTTTT. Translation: CASSYSINTGELFF.

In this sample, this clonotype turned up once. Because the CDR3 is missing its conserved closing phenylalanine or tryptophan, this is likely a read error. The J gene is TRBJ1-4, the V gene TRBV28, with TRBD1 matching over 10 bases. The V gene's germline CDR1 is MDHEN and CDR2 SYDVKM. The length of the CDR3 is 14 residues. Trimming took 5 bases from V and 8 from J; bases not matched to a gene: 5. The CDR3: CASSLTGGREKLFL. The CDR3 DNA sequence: TGTGCCAGCAGTCTGACAGGGGGCAGGGAAAAACTGTTTTTA.

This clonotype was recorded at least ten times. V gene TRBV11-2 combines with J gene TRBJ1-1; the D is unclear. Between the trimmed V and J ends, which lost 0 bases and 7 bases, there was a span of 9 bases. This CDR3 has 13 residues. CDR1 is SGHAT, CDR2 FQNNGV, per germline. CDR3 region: CASSLDRTNEAFF. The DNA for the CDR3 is TGTGCCAGCAGCTTAGATAGAACAAATGAAGCTTTCTTT.

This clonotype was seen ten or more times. The CDR3 here is CSARESTDTQYF. CDR3 nucleotide sequence: TGCAGTGCTAGGGAAAGCACAGATACGCAGTATTTT. The genes are TRBV20-1 and TRBJ2-3, with D uncertain. V lost 3 bases and J 0 bases, leaving 4 bases between the germline ends. Germline assignment: CDR1 DFQATT and CDR2 SNEGSKA (reference sequence). The CDR3 has 12 amino acids.

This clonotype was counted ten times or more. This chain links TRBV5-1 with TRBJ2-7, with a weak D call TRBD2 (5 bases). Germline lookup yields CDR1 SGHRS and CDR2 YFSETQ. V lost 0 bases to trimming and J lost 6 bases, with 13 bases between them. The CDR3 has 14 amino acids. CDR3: CASSLAAGYGEQYF. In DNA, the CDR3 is TGCGCCAGCAGCTTGGCCGCGGGTTATGGCGAGCAGTACTTC.

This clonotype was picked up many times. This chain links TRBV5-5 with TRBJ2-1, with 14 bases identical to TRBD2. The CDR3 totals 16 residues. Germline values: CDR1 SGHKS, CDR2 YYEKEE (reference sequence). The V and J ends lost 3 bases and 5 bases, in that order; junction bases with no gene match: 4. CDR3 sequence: CASSSGTSGGHNEQFF. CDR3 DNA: TGTGCCAGCAGCTCCGGGACTAGCGGGGGTCACAATGAGCAGTTCTTC.

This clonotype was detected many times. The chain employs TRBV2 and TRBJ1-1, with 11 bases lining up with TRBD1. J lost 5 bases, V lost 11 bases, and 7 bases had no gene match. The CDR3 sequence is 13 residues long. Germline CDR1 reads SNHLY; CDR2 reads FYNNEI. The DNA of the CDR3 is TGTGCCCGCGGACAGGGGGCTGGGACTGAAGCTTTCTTT. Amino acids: CARGQGAGTEAFF.

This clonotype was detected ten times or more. CDR3 DNA sequence: TGTGCCAGCAGTGGACTAGCGGTAACCGACAATGAGCAGTTCTTC. This translates into CASSGLAVTDNEQFF. The chain combines TRBV2 with TRBJ2-1; 9 bases are a match to TRBD2. The V segment lost 4 bases and the J segment 5 bases; nucleotides outside the gene matches: 6. CDR1 is SNHLY and CDR2 is FYNNEI in the germline V gene. CDR3 length equals 15 residues.

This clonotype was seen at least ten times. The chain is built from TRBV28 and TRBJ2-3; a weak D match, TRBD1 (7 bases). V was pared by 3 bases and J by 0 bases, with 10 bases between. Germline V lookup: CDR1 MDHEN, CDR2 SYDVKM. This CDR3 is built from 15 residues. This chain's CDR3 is CASSLTGTSTDTQYF. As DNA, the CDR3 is TGTGCCAGCAGTTTGACAGGGACTAGCACAGATACGCAGTATTTT.